The 9 T cell receptor beta chains reported below all come from one sample, sequenced in a study of T cell repertoires in ileal Crohn's disease (dated by TCRdb to between 2017 and 2020). Receptor libraries were prepared by the immunoSEQ multiplex PCR assay. TCRdb mirrors the immuneACCESS table, restricted to in-frame sequences. Some clones are absent from its copies; in checked studies, under half trace to an unresolved V gene, and the reason for the others is unknown. The sample table holds roughly 15,000 clones, of which 75% to 90% were seen once. The ten largest account for over 9% of the sample. Sequencing input: ileal tissue. All receptors derive from an adult with Crohn's disease.

The rearrangement links TRBV5-4 to TRBJ2-7, with D possibly TRBD2 on 6 matching bases. Trimming cost V 1 base and J 6 bases, with 17 bases left between them. The length of the CDR3 is 15 residues. Germline V gene lookup returns CDR1 SGHNT and CDR2 YYREEE (reference sequence). This CDR3 reads CASSLWVGSGGEQYF. CDR3 bases: TGTGCCAGCAGCTTGTGGGTAGGGTCCGGGGGCGAGCAGTACTTC.

The V and J genes are TRBV7-9 and TRBJ1-2, with TRBD1 matching over 11 bases. J was trimmed by 6 bases and V by 5 bases; bases with no gene match: 5. CDR3 length: 14 amino acids. Germline V gene lookup returns CDR1 SEHNR and CDR2 FQNEAQ (reference sequence). CDR3 in amino acids: CASSLDRGLHGYTF. CDR3 coding DNA: TGTGCCAGCAGCCTGGACAGGGGGCTTCATGGCTACACCTTC.

The chain carries TRBV7-6 and TRBJ2-1; possible D gene TRBD1, 5 bases. Trimming removed 1 base at V and 9 bases at J, with 19 bases between. Germline V gene lookup returns CDR1 SGHVS and CDR2 FNYEAQ. The CDR3 runs to 16 residues. The CDR3 spells CASSLVRTRILREQFF. CDR3 DNA sequence: TGTGCCAGCAGCTTAGTTAGGACAAGGATCCTTCGTGAGCAGTTCTTC. Looking up the rest from reference TRBV7-6 and TRBJ2-1 gives the full variable domain: GAGVSQSPRYKVTKRGQDVALRCDPISGHVSLYWYRQALGQGPEFLTYFNYEAQQDKSGLPNDRFSAERPEGSISTLTIQRTEQRDSAMYRCASSLVRTRILREQFFGPGTRLTVL.

The chain employs TRBV10-3 and TRBJ2-2; 15 bases align to TRBD2. The CDR3 spans 17 residues. The V gene end was trimmed by 3 bases and the J gene end by 3 bases; junction bases not matched to a gene: 2. CDR1 is ENHRY, CDR2 SYGVKD, per germline. The CDR3 nucleotides read TGTGCCATCAGTGAACGGACTAGCGGGGGGGACACCGGGGAGCTGTTTTTT. It yields the protein CAISERTSGGDTGELFF.

The V call is TRBV7-9, the J call TRBJ2-7, with TRBD2 matching over 11 bases. Germline V gene lookup returns CDR1 SEHNR and CDR2 FQNEAQ (reference sequence). Unmatched junction bases numbered 6, after V lost 5 bases and J lost 3 bases. This CDR3 contains 15 residues. CDR3 loop: CASSALAGGFYEQYF. The CDR3 DNA follows: TGTGCCAGCAGCGCTCTAGCGGGGGGATTCTACGAGCAGTACTTC.

This clone was seen a few times. The genes are TRBV5-1 and TRBJ1-2; maybe TRBD1 (6 bases). Trimming removed 0 bases from V and 5 bases from J, with 11 bases in between. The CDR3 sequence is 14 residues long. CDR1 is SGHRS and CDR2 is YFSETQ in the germline V gene. The CDR3 sequence: CASSLGAGEYGYTF. As DNA, the CDR3 is TGCGCCAGCAGCTTGGGGGCAGGGGAGTATGGCTACACCTTC. Combining the CDR3 with reference TRBV5-1 and TRBJ1-2 gives the whole variable domain KAGVTQTPRYLIKTRGQQVTLSCSPISGHRSVSWYQQTPGQGLQFLFEYFSETQRNKGNFPGRFSGRQFSNSRSEMNVSTLELGDSALYLCASSLGAGEYGYTFGSGTRLTVV.

This chain links TRBV7-9 with TRBJ1-1; the match to TRBD1 covers 12 bases. There are 15 residues in the CDR3. After removal of 4 bases from V and 8 bases from J, the junction contained 8 bases not matched to a gene. Germline CDR1 reads SEHNR; CDR2 reads FQNEAQ (reference sequence). CDR3 residues: CASSSGQGANREAFF. CDR3 coding DNA: TGTGCCAGCAGCTCGGGACAGGGGGCGAACCGAGAAGCTTTCTTT.

J is TRBJ1-3 and V is TRBV5-1, with D unclear. Trimming took off 1 base at V and 0 bases at J, with 8 bases between the two ends. Germline loops: CDR1 SGHRS, CDR2 YFSETQ. This CDR3 region has 15 residues. The CDR3: CASSLLRDSGNTIYF. CDR3 in DNA: TGCGCCAGCAGCTTGCTCCGGGACTCTGGAAACACCATATATTTT.

This CDR3 is CASSLTTGSGADTQYF. As DNA, the CDR3 is TGTGCCAGCAGCCTCACGACAGGGAGTGGAGCAGATACGCAGTATTTT. V gene TRBV7-2 combines with J gene TRBJ2-3; 7 bases align to TRBD1. CDR1 is SGHTA, CDR2 FQGNSA, per germline. The CDR3 has 16 amino acids. The J segment lost 4 bases and the V segment lost 5 bases, leaving 12 bases of the junction unmatched.